Listed here are 12 T cell receptor beta chains from one sample, sequenced in a study of identical twins. TCRdb re-derived calls from the 5' RACE reads in MiXCR, one entry per CDR3 protein. The sample shows hundreds of thousands of distinct CDR3 sequences, 8.6% of them seen only once. This sample also belongs to another study, concerning yellow fever vaccine responses in identical twins.

The sequenced sample consisted of PBMCs. These receptors were collected from a woman between 18 and 29 years old in good health.

The chain combines TRBV5-1 with TRBJ2-3, with D maybe TRBD2 (6 bases). Germline CDR1 and CDR2: SGHRS and YFSETQ. V was cut by 6 bases and J by 1 base, with 15 bases left in between. CDR3 length: 15 residues. Written as DNA, the CDR3 is TGCGCCAGCACCATAGGAGGGGTACGCACAGATACGCAGTATTTT. It yields the protein CASTIGGVRTDTQYF. Full variable domain (outside the CDR3, taken from reference TRBV5-1 and TRBJ2-3): KAGVTQTPRYLIKTRGQQVTLSCSPISGHRSVSWYQQTPGQGLQFLFEYFSETQRNKGNFPGRFSGRQFSNSRSEMNVSTLELGDSALYLCASTIGGVRTDTQYFGPGTRLTVL.

This clonotype came up a few times. The chain carries TRBV10-1 and TRBJ2-3; 11 nucleotides agree with TRBD2. V gave up 0 bases and J gave up 1 base; unmatched junction bases: 3. The CDR3 consists of 17 residues. Per germline, CDR1 WNHNN and CDR2 SYGVQD (reference sequence). CDR3 protein: CASSESGLAARTDTQYF. The CDR3 nucleotides are TGCGCCAGCAGTGAGTCGGGACTAGCGGCCCGCACAGATACGCAGTATTTT.

The table lists this clonotype with a few counts. The DNA for the CDR3 is TGTGCCAGCACCTCAATCTGGGACAGCCACACAGATACGCAGTATTTT. It translates to CASTSIWDSHTDTQYF. The rearrangement joins TRBV7-9 to TRBJ2-3, with 7 nucleotides matching TRBD1. CDR1 SEHNR and CDR2 FQNEAQ come from the germline V gene (reference sequence). With 7 bases clipped from V and 2 bases from J, the junction kept 12 bases outside the gene matches. This CDR3 has 16 residues.

This clonotype was picked up many times. Here the CDR3 DNA reads TGTGCCAGCAGTTTAGGACTAGAAGTATCCGGGGAGCTGTTTTTT. Translation gives CASSLGLEVSGELFF. The chain joins TRBV12-3 or TRBV12-4 to TRBJ2-2, with D tentatively TRBD2 (6 bases). V lost 1 base to trimming and J lost 6 bases, with 12 bases between them. CDR3 length: 15 residues.

This clonotype was found a few times. At one boundary the junction diverges from the germline segment, which might be a read error. The chain links TRBV7-7 to TRBJ2-2; D is uncertain. The germline gives CDR1 SSHAT, CDR2 FNYEAQ (reference sequence). The CDR3 loop spans 12 amino acids. CDR3 bases: TGTGCTAGCAGCCCCTCAGACGGGGAGCTGTTTTTT. Translated: CASSPSDGELFF.

The rearrangement joins TRBV20-1 to TRBJ1-5, with TRBD1 matching over 9 bases. The CDR3 sequence is 16 residues long. J was trimmed by 7 bases and V by 3 bases; bases with no gene match: 13. Germline V gene lookup returns CDR1 DFQATT and CDR2 SNEGSKA (reference sequence). DNA for the CDR3: TGCAGTGCTAGGGATCCCGGGACAGGGAAGAAGCAGCCCCAGCATTTT. Its protein product is CSARDPGTGKKQPQHF.

This clonotype was detected only a few times. Written as DNA, the CDR3 is TGTGCCAGCAGTACCCGGACAGGAGGATATGGCTACACCTTC. Amino acids: CASSTRTGGYGYTF. The chain carries TRBV27 and TRBJ1-2; 7 nucleotides align to TRBD1. The CDR3 runs 14 residues. V shed 5 bases and J 5 bases; nucleotides not matched to a gene: 8. The germline V gene encodes CDR1 MNHEY and CDR2 SMNVEV (reference sequence).

The chain has TRBV2 and TRBJ2-7; 10 nucleotides match TRBD1. Per the germline V gene, CDR1 is SNHLY and CDR2 is FYNNEI. This CDR3 region has 14 residues. The V segment lost 5 bases and the J segment 0 bases; nucleotides outside the gene matches: 1. CDR3 sequence reads: CASSWDRGSYEQYF. The CDR3 DNA reads TGTGCCAGCAGTTGGGACAGGGGCTCCTACGAGCAGTACTTC.

The chain combines TRBV11-2 with TRBJ2-5; D perhaps matches TRBD1 (6 bases). There are 15 residues in the CDR3. V was cut by 5 bases and J by 1 base, with 14 bases left in between. Germline V gives CDR1 SGHAT, CDR2 FQNNGV. The CDR3 region is CASSQQGQFQETQYF. For the CDR3, the DNA is TGTGCCAGCAGCCAACAAGGACAGTTCCAAGAGACCCAGTACTTC.

This clonotype was seen a few times. CDR3 loop: CSAKAGTAMNTEAFF. CDR3 in DNA: TGCAGTGCTAAAGCCGGGACAGCTATGAACACTGAAGCTTTCTTT. V usage is TRBV20-1 and J usage is TRBJ1-1, with 7 bases matching TRBD1. This CDR3 is built from 15 residues. V lost 4 bases and J lost 0; bases outside the gene matches: 8. Germline V gene lookup returns CDR1 DFQATT and CDR2 SNEGSKA (reference sequence).

This clonotype has ten or more counts. This sequence joins TRBV2 and TRBJ2-3, with D tentatively TRBD2 (5 bases). The CDR3 is made up of 13 amino acids. Germline CDR1 reads SNHLY; CDR2 reads FYNNEI. V shed 5 bases and J shed 4 bases, with 10 bases lying between them. CDR3 region: CASSRESPDTQYF. CDR3 bases: TGTGCCAGCAGTCGGGAAAGCCCAGATACGCAGTATTTT.

This clonotype came up a few times. The chain couples TRBV12-3 or TRBV12-4 to TRBJ2-7, with 7 nucleotides matching TRBD1. V was clipped by 3 bases and J by 7 bases; unmatched bases: 6. The CDR3 has 13 amino acids. CDR3 protein: CASSFGTRGEQYF. The DNA for the CDR3 is TGTGCCAGCAGTTTCGGGACCAGGGGGGAGCAGTACTTC.